The clone carrying this TCR beta chain was observed at least ten times. Its antigen is currently unknown. This sample was taken from a study of neurological immune-mediated disorders. Turning to the study itself: Multiple sclerosis patients numbered roughly 35, with some 30 relapsing-remitting and 3 secondary progressive. Study observations and caveats: HTLV-1-associated myelopathy led in TCR clonal expansion, while multiple sclerosis ranked lowest, below healthy controls.

A total of 2 million PBMCs stored at -80 degrees C provided the unsorted libraries. The cDNA was generated through 5'RACE incorporating 10-nucleotide random UMIs. TCRdb reprocessed the 5' RACE reads via MiXCR and lists one record per CDR3 protein. The table has around 70,000 distinct CDR3 sequences, 3.2% seen once. V was pared by 4 bases and J by 0 bases, with 12 bases between. Germline CDR1 reads KGHDR; CDR2 reads SFDVKD. This CDR3 spans 16 amino acids. This sequence originates from a woman between 50 and 59 years old with multiple sclerosis. The chain links TRBV24-1 to TRBJ2-1; tentatively, D is TRBD2 (6 bases). The sequencing sample was made of PBMCs. The CDR3 here is CATSEEGFRSYNEQFF. The CDR3 DNA reads TGTGCCACCAGTGAGGAGGGATTTCGCTCCTACAATGAGCAGTTCTTC.